Listed here are 14 T cell receptor beta chains from one sample, sequenced in a study of control samples from healthy donors and cancer patients. Clones were sequenced by immunoSEQ multiplex PCR, and TCRdb holds only the in-frame ones, with some missing. The data contain fewer than 70,000 clones, less than 95% of them singletons. The sample was blood. These receptors all come from a man aged 25-40 years in good health.

The chain is built from TRBV4-1 and TRBJ1-1, with TRBD1 matching over 9 bases. This CDR3 contains 17 residues. With V trimmed by 1 base and J by 1 base, 7 bases remained unmatched. Germline assignment: CDR1 MGHRA and CDR2 YSYEKL. CDR3 nucleotides: TGCGCCAGCAGCCAAGGCCGGGACAGGGTGCGGAACACTGAAGCTTTCTTT. Protein product: CASSQGRDRVRNTEAFF.

This clone appeared once. This chain joins TRBV27 and TRBJ2-7; D unclear. The CDR3 spans 13 residues. From germline, CDR1 is MNHEY and CDR2 SMNVEV (reference sequence). The germline V and J ends were trimmed by 6 bases and 2 bases, with 11 bases remaining between them. The CDR3 protein is CASSLGPAYEQYF. CDR3 DNA: TGTGCCAGCAGCCTCGGCCCGGCCTACGAGCAGTACTTC.

The genes are TRBV19 and TRBJ2-1, with no clear D. The V end lost 10 bases, the J end lost 4 bases, and 8 bases lay between the germline ends. The CDR3 contains 11 residues. Germline V gives CDR1 LNHDA, CDR2 SQIVND (reference sequence). CDR3 in DNA: TGTGCCACCCTGTTTTACAATGAGCAGTTCTTC. Its protein product is CATLFYNEQFF.

The chain uses TRBV2 and TRBJ2-2; 10 bases are shared with TRBD2. This CDR3 is 14 amino acids long. CDR1 is SNHLY and CDR2 is FYNNEI in the germline V gene. V lost 6 bases, J lost 6 bases, and 4 bases stayed unmatched. The CDR3 DNA is TGTGCCAGCAGGAGCGGGGGGGCGGCCGGGGAGCTGTTTTTT. This gives the protein CASRSGGAAGELFF.

This chain uses TRBV6-2 or TRBV6-3 with TRBJ2-7; D is unresolved. CDR3 length equals 13 residues. V gave up 7 bases and J gave up 6 bases, with 16 bases separating them. CDR1 is MNHEY, CDR2 SVGEGT, per germline. DNA for the CDR3: TGTGCCAGCATCCCGGACCTCCCGGGCGAGCAGTACTTC. Its translation: CASIPDLPGEQYF.

The genes are TRBV14 and TRBJ1-3; TRBD1 agrees at 8 bases. The CDR3 is 20 residues long. Trimming cost V 4 bases and J 0 bases; bases outside gene matches: 17. The germline gives CDR1 SGHDN, CDR2 FVKESK. CDR3 in DNA: TGTGCCAGCAGCCTTCTAAGAAGGACAGGGCCAAGATTCTCTGGAAACACCATATATTTT. This encodes CASSLLRRTGPRFSGNTIYF. Looking up the rest from reference TRBV14 and TRBJ1-3 gives the full variable domain: EAGVTQFPSHSVIEKGQTVTLRCDPISGHDNLYWYRRVMGKEIKFLLHFVKESKQDESGMPNNRFLAERTGGTYSTLKVQPAELEDSGVYFCASSLLRRTGPRFSGNTIYFGEGSWLTVV.

This rearrangement joins TRBV5-4 to TRBJ2-7; 8 positions agree with TRBD1. V lost 4 bases, J lost 2 bases, and 14 bases stayed unmatched. In germline, CDR1 is SGHNT, CDR2 YYREEE (reference sequence). This CDR3 comprises 17 residues. The CDR3 sequence: CASSMAGSGQATYEQYF. Written as DNA, the CDR3 is TGTGCCAGCAGCATGGCGGGGTCGGGACAGGCGACCTACGAGCAGTACTTC.

The chain recombines TRBV19 with TRBJ1-6; tentatively, D is TRBD1 (5 bases). Trimming stripped 1 base from V and 5 bases from J, with 12 bases between. The CDR3 extends over 16 amino acids. Germline values: CDR1 LNHDA, CDR2 SQIVND (reference sequence). The CDR3 spells CASSIGQRIHNSPLHF. DNA for the CDR3: TGTGCCAGTAGTATAGGACAGCGGATCCATAATTCACCCCTCCACTTT.

The gene calls are TRBV2 and TRBJ1-1, with 8 bases that match TRBD1. The junction had 5 bases not matched to a gene; V was cut back by 4 bases and J by 4 bases. The CDR3 consists of 14 residues. Germline V gene data show CDR1 as SNHLY and CDR2 as FYNNEI. In DNA, the CDR3 is TGTGCCAGCAGTGGCACAGGGGGAGTCACTGAAGCTTTCTTT. As protein: CASSGTGGVTEAFF.

The chain combines TRBV19 with TRBJ1-5, with D perhaps TRBD1 (5 bases). Trimming stripped 6 bases from V and 4 bases from J, with 13 bases between. The CDR3 sequence is 14 residues long. Germline values: CDR1 LNHDA, CDR2 SQIVND (reference sequence). The DNA of the CDR3 is TGTGCCAGTAGCCATCAGGGAGGGAATCAGCCCCAGCATTTT. Its translation: CASSHQGGNQPQHF.

This chain uses TRBV5-5 with TRBJ1-4; no definite D call. Trimming left V 2 bases short and J 8 bases short, with 13 bases between. This CDR3 comprises 14 residues. The V gene's germline CDR1 is SGHKS and CDR2 YYEKEE (reference sequence). For the CDR3, the DNA is TGTGCCAGCAGCTTAGGGTCGATGGGAGAAAAACTGTTTTTT. As protein: CASSLGSMGEKLFF.

The chain recombines TRBV30 with TRBJ2-2; D gene unclear. The germline CDR1 and CDR2 sequences are GTSNPN and SVGIG (reference sequence). The V end was cut by 4 bases, the J end by 4 bases, with 7 bases between. The CDR3 sequence is 12 residues long. The CDR3 region is CAWNPSTGELFF. As DNA, the CDR3 is TGTGCCTGGAACCCGAGCACCGGGGAGCTGTTTTTT.

CDR3 sequence: CASSLGAHTDTQYF. CDR3 sequence (DNA): TGCGCCAGCAGCTTGGGGGCCCACACAGATACGCAGTATTTT. The gene calls are TRBV5-1 and TRBJ2-3; D is unclear. V was shortened by 0 bases and J by 2 bases, with 7 bases between the two germline ends. This CDR3 is 14 amino acids long. CDR1 and CDR2 from the germline V gene are SGHRS and YFSETQ.

V is TRBV7-9 and J is TRBJ2-7; 9 nucleotides line up with TRBD1. V shed 5 bases, J shed 0 bases, and the junction held 11 bases outside the gene matches. The CDR3 contains 17 residues. Germline CDR1 and CDR2: SEHNR and FQNEAQ (reference sequence). CDR3 region: CASSPVPGTGFSYEQYF. CDR3 DNA sequence: TGTGCCAGCAGCCCAGTCCCCGGGACAGGGTTCTCCTACGAGCAGTACTTC.